Only one count was recorded for the clone carrying this T cell receptor (beta chain). Naive CD8 cells lacked CD45RO and underwent positive selection for CCR7, leaving out terminally differentiated effector memory CD45RA+ cells. The sample comes from a study of shared clonotypes between healthy human individuals. Assay: immunoSEQ multiplex PCR; the TCRdb copy retains only in-frame clones and omits some. The table records around 1,900,000 clones, roughly 95% of them present only once. What was sequenced was naive CD8+ T cells from PBMCs. This TCR came from a man aged 18-30 years in good health. Some clones in this sample may be carry-over from other donors' samples.

The CDR3 here is CASSQDRGLAYEQYF. As DNA, the CDR3 is TGCGCCAGCAGCCAAGACAGGGGGCTTGCCTACGAGCAGTACTTC. The chain has TRBV4-1 and TRBJ2-7; the match to TRBD1 covers 8 bases. The CDR3 is 15 amino acids. V lost 0 bases and J lost 2; bases outside the gene matches: 3. Germline V gene sequence: CDR1 MGHRA, CDR2 YSYEKL.